This T cell receptor (beta chain) was profiled in a study of T cell repertoires and Cas9 in healthy adults. At the level of the study: SpCas9-reactive CD4 and CD8 T cells were characterized for potency, cytotoxicity and lineage.

Method: immunoSEQ multiplex PCR; TCRdb's copy keeps in-frame clones and lacks some. The sample records 20,000 to 25,000 clones, about 88% being singletons. A note on this clone: One end of the junction does not line up with germline, which may come from a read error.

The V gene's germline CDR1 is LGHNA and CDR2 YNFKEQ. CDR3 length: 16 residues. The origin of this receptor is a human donor in good health. The chain combines TRBV4-2 with TRBJ2-1; TRBD2 matches 14 bases. The sample consisted of CD4+ effector T cells (CD127+, CD25-, CD137-, CD154-) from PBMCs; culture status not recorded. The CDR3 loop is CASSQGAGTSGGHGVF. As DNA, the CDR3 is TGTGCCAGCAGCCAAGGGGCCGGGACTAGCGGGGGACACGGGGTCTTC.